The T cell receptor beta chain described here comes from a study of T cell responses to AZD1222 COVID-19 vaccine. The protocol was immunoSEQ multiplex PCR, while the TCRdb copy is restricted to in-frame clones and leaves out a portion. This sample carries 150,000 to 200,000 clones, 80% to 95% of them seen once, and the ten largest clones take around 1.5%. The count of this clone is one. The CDR3 totals 13 residues. Germline V CDR1 and CDR2: SQVTM, ANQGSEA. V was pared by 3 bases and J by 7 bases, with 13 bases between. The J gene is TRBJ2-1, the V gene TRBV29-1; D gene ambiguous. The specimen was peripheral blood, collected on day 0 of AZD1222 vaccination. This TCR came from an adult in good health. The CDR3 DNA sequence: TGCAGCGTTGATGTCGGGCAGTGGAATGAGCAGTTCTTC. Its protein product is CSVDVGQWNEQFF.